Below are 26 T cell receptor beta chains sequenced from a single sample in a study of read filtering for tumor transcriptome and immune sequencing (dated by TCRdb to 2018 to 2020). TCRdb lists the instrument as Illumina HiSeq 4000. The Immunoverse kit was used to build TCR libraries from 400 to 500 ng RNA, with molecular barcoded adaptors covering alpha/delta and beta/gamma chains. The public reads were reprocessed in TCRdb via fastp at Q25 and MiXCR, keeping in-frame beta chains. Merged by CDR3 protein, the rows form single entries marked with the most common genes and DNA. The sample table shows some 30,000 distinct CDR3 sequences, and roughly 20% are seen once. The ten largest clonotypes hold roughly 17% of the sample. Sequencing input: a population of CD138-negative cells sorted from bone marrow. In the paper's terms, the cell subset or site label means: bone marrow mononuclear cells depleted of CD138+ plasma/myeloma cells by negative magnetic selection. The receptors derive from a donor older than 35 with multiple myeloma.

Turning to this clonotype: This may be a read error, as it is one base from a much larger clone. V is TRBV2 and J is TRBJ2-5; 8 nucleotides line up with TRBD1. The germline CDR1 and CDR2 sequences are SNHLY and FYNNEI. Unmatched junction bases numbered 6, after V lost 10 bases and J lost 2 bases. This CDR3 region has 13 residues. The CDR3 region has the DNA TGTGCCACCTCAGGGGGCGGGCAAGAGACCCAGTACTTC. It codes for CATSGGGQETQYF.

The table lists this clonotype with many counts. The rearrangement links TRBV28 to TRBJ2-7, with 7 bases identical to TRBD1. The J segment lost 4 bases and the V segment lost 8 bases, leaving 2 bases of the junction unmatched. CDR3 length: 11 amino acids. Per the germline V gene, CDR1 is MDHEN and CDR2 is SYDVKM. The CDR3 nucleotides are TGTGCCAGCGGGACAGTGTACGAGCAGTACTTC. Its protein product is CASGTVYEQYF.

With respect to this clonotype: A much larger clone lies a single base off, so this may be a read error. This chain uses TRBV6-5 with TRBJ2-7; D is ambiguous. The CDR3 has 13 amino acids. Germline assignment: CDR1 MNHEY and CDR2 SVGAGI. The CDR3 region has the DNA TGTGCCAGCAGCCTTCATGACTCCTACGAGCAGCACTTC. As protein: CASSLHDSYEQHF.

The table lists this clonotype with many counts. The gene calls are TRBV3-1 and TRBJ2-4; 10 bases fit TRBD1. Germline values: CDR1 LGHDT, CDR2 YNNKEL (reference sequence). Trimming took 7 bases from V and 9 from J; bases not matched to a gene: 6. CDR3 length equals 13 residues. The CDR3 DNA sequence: TGTGCCAGCAACAGACAGGGGGCAGGCATTCAGTACTTC. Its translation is CASNRQGAGIQYF.

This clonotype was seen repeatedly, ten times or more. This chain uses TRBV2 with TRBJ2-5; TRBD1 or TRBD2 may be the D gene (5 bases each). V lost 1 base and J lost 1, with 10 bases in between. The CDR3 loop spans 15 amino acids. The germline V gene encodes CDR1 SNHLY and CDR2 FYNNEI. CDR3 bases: TGTGCCAGCAGTGAAGTGGGACGCCTCCAAGAGACCCAGTACTTC. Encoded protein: CASSEVGRLQETQYF.

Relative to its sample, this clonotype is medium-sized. The CDR3 region has the DNA TGTGCCAGCAGCACCCGTGTGGGGTACGAGCAGTACTTC. Translating it yields CASSTRVGYEQYF. The gene calls are TRBV12-3 or TRBV12-4 and TRBJ2-7; D unclear. V was shortened by 6 bases and J by 4 bases, with 13 bases between the two germline ends. The CDR3 runs to 13 residues.

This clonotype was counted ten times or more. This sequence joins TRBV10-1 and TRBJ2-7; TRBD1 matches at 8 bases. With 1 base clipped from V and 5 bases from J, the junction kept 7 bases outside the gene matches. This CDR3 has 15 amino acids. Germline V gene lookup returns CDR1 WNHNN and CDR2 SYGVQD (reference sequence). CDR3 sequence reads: CASSEFTGGNDEQYF. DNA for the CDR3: TGCGCCAGCAGTGAGTTCACAGGGGGTAATGACGAGCAGTACTTC.

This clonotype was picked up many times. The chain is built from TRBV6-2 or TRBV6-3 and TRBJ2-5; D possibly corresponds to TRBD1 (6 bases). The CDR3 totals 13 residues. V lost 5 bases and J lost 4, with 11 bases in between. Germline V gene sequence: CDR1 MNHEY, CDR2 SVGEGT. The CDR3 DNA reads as TGTGCCAGCAGTAACGGACAGTTAGAGACCCAGTACTTC. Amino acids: CASSNGQLETQYF.

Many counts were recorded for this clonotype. The CDR3 spells CASWAGAGEQYF. The CDR3 nucleotides read TGTGCCAGCTGGGCGGGAGCTGGCGAGCAGTACTTC. The V call is TRBV2, the J call TRBJ2-7, with 7 bases identical to TRBD2. This CDR3 is built from 12 residues. The J segment lost 6 bases and the V segment lost 8 bases, leaving 7 bases of the junction unmatched. CDR1 and CDR2 (germline): SNHLY, FYNNEI. The whole variable domain, remainder taken from reference TRBV2 and TRBJ2-7, is EPEVTQTPSHQVTQMGQEVILRCVPISNHLYFYWYRQILGQKVEFLVSFYNNEISEKSEIFDDQFSVERPDGSNFTLKIRSTKLEDSAMYFCASWAGAGEQYFGPGTRLTVT.

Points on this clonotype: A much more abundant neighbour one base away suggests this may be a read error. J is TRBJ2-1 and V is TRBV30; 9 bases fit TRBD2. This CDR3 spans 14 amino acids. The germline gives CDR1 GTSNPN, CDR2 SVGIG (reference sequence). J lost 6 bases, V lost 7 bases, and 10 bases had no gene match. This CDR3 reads CAYLSGGTCNEQFF. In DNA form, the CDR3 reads TGTGCCTACCTAAGCGGGGGGACATGCAATGAGCAGTTCTTC.

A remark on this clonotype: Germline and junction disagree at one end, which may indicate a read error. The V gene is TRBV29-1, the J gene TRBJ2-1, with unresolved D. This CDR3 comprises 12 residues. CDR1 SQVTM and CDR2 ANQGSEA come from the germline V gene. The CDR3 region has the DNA TGCAGCGTCATCCTGGGGTTCGATGAGCAGTTCTTT. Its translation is CSVILGFDEQFF.

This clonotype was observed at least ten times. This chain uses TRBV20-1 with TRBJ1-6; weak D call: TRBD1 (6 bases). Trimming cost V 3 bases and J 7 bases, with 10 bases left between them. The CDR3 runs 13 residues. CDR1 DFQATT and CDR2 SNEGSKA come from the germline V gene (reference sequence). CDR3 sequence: CSARRTENSPLHF. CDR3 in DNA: TGCAGTGCTAGGAGGACAGAGAATTCACCCCTCCACTTT.

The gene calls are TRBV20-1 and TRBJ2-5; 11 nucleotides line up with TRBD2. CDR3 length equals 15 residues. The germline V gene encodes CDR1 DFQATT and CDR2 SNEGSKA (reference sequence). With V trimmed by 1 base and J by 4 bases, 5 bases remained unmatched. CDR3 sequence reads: CSARVAGGLVETQYF. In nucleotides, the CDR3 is TGCAGTGCTAGAGTAGCGGGGGGGCTTGTAGAGACCCAGTACTTC.

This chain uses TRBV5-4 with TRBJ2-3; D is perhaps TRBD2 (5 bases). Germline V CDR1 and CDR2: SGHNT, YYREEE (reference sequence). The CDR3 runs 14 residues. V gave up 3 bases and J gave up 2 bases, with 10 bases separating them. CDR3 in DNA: TGTGCCAGCAGCTCACTAGTTACCACAGATACGCAGTATTTT. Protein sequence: CASSSLVTTDTQYF.

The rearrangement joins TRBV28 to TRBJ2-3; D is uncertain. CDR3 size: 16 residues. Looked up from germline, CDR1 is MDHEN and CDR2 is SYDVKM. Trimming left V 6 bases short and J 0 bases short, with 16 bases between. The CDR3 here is CASSNLHGVSTDTQYF. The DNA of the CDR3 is TGTGCCAGCAGCAACCTCCACGGTGTTAGCACAGATACGCAGTATTTT.

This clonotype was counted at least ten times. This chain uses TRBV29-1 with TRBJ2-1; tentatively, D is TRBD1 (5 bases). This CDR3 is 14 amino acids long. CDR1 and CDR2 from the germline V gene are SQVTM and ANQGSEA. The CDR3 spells CAACRAVLGRCEFF. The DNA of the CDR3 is TGCGCTGCGTGCAGGGCCGTGTTGGGAAGGTGTGAGTTCTTC.

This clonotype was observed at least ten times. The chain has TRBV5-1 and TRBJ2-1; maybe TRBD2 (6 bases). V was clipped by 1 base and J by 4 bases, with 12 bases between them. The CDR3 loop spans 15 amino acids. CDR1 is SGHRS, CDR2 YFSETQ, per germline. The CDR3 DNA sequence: TGCGCCAGCAGCTTGACCCGGGAGACTTACAATGAGCAGTTCTTC. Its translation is CASSLTRETYNEQFF.

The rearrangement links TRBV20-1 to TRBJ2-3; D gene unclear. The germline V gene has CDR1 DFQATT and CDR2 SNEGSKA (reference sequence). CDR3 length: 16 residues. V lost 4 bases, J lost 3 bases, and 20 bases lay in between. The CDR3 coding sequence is TGCAGTGCTAACCTCCCGTTGTGGCCTGGGACAGATACGCAGTATTTT. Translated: CSANLPLWPGTDTQYF.

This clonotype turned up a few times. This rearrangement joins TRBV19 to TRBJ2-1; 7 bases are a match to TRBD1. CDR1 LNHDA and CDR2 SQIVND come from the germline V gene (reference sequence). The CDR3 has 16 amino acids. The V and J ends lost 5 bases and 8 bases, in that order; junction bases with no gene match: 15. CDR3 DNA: TGTGCCAGTAGTCCCGGGACAGCGAGTCTCAATCATGAGCAGTTCTTC. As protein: CASSPGTASLNHEQFF.

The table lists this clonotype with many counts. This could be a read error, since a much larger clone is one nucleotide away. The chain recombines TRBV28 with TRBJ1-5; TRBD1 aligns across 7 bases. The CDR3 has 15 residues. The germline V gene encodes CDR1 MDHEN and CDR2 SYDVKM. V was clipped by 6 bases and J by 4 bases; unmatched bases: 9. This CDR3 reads CASSPRQGPNQPQHF. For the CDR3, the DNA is TGTGCCAGCAGCCCTCGACAGGGCCCTAATCAGCCCCAGCATTTT.

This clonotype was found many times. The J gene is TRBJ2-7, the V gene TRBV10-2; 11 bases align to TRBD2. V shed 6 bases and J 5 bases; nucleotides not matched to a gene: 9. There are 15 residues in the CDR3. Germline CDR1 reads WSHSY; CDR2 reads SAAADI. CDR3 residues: CASSLTSGSTHEQYF. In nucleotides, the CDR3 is TGCGCCAGCAGCCTAACTAGCGGGAGTACTCACGAGCAGTACTTC.

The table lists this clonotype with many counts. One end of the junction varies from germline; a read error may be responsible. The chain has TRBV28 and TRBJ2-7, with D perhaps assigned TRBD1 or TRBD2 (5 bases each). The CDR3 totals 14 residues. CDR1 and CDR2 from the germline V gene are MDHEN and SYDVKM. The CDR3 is CTSSLPGTSYEQYF. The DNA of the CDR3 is TGTACCAGCAGTTTACCCGGGACCTCCTACGAGCAGTACTTC.

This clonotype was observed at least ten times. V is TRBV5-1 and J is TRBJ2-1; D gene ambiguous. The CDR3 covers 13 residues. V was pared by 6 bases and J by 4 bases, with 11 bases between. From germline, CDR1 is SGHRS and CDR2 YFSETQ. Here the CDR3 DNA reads TGCGCCAGCAACCCGGACGTTTACAATGAGCAGTTCTTC. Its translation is CASNPDVYNEQFF.

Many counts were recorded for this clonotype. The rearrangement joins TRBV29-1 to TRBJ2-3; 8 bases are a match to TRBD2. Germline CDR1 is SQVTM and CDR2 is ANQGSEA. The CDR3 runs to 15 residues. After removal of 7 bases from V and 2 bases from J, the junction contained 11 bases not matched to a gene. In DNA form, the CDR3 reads TGCAGCGCAAACGGGCTAGCGGGTCTCACAGATACGCAGTATTTT. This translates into CSANGLAGLTDTQYF.

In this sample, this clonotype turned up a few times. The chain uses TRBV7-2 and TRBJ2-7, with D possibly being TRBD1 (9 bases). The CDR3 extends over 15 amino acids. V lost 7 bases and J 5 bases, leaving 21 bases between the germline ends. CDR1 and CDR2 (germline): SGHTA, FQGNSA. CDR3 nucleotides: TGTGCCAGCACCCCGGGGGGGGACAGGGCGCACGAGCAGTACTTC. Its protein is CASTPGGDRAHEQYF.

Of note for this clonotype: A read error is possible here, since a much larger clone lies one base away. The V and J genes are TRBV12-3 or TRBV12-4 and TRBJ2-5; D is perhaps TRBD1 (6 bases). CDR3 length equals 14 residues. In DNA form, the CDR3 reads TGTGCCGGCAGTCCCGGTGCAGGGGATGAGACCCAGTACTTC. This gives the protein CAGSPGAGDETQYF.